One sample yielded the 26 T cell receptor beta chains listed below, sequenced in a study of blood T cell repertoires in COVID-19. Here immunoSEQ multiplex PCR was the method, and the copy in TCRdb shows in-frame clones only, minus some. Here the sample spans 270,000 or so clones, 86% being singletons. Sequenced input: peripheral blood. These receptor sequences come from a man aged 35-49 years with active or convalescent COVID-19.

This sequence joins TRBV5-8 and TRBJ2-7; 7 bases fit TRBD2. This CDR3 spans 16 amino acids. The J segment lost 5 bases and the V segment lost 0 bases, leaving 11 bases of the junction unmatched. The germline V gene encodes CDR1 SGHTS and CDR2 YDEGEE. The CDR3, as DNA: TGTGCCAGCAGCTTGGAGGGCGGGAGATTTAGGAACGAGCAGTACTTC. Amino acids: CASSLEGGRFRNEQYF.

The CDR3 DNA reads TGTGCCAGTAGCGGGGCTTTCAATGAGCAGTTCTTC. Protein: CASSGAFNEQFF. The chain recombines TRBV5-6 with TRBJ2-1, with 8 bases aligning to TRBD2. The CDR3 contains 12 residues. V lost 8 bases and J lost 6; bases outside the gene matches: 4. Germline CDR1 reads SGHDT; CDR2 reads YYEEEE.

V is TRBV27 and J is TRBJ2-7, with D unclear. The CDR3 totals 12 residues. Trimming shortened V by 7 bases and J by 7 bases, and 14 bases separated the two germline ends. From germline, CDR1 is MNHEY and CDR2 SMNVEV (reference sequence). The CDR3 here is CASNDPGREQYF. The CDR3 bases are TGTGCCAGCAATGACCCAGGTCGGGAGCAGTACTTC.

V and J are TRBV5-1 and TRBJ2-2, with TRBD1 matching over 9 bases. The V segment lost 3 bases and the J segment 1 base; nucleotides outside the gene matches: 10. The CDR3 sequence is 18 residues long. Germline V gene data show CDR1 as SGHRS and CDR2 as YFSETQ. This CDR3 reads CASSSGQGSLLNTGELFF. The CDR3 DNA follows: TGCGCCAGCAGCTCTGGACAGGGGTCCCTTTTGAACACCGGGGAGCTGTTTTTT.

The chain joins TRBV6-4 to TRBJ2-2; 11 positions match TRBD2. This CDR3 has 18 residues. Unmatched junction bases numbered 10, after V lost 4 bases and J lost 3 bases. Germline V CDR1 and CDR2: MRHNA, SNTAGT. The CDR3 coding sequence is TGTGCCAGCAGTGCACTTCCTCTAGCGGGGGGCCACACCGGGGAGCTGTTTTTT. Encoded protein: CASSALPLAGGHTGELFF.

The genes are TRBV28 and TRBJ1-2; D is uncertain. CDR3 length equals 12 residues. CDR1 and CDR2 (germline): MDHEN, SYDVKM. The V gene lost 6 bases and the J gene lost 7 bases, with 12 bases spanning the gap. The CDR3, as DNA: TGTGCCAGCAGCCGCCCCGAGGGTGGCTACACCTTC. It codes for CASSRPEGGYTF.

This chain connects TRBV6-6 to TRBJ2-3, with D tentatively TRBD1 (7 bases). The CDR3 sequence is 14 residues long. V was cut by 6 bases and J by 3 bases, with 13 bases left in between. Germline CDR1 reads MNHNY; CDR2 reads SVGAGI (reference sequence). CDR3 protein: CASSQGGRTDTQYF. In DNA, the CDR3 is TGTGCCAGCAGCCAGGGGGGCAGGACAGATACGCAGTATTTT.

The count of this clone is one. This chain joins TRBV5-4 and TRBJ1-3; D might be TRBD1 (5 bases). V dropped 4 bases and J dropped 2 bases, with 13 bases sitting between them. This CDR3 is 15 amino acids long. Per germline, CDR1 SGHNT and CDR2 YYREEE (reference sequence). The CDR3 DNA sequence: TGTGCCAGCAGCCTTGTCGGGGGGGCTGGAAACACCATATATTTT. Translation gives CASSLVGGAGNTIYF.

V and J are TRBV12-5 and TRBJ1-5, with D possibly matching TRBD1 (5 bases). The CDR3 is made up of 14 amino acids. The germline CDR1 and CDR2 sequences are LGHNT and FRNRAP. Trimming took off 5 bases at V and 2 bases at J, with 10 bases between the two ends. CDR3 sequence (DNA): TGTGCTAGTGGTCCCCCGGGGGGCAATCAGCCCCAGCATTTT. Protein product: CASGPPGGNQPQHF.

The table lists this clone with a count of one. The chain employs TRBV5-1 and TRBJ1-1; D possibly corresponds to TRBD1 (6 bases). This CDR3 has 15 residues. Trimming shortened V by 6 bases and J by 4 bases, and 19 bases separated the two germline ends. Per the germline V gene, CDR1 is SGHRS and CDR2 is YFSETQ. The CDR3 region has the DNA TGCGCCAGCACCGTGGGTATACAGGGCCTCACTGAAGCTTTCTTT. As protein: CASTVGIQGLTEAFF.

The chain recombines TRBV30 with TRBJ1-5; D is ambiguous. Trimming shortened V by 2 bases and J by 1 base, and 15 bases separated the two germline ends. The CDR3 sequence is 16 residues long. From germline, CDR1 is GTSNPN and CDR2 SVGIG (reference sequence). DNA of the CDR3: TGTGCCTGGAGTTGGCCGTCCCCTCTGAGCAATCAGCCCCAGCATTTT. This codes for CAWSWPSPLSNQPQHF.

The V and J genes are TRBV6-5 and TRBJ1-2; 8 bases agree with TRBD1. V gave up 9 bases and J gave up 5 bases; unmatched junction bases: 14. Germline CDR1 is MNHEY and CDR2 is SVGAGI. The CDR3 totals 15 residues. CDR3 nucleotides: TGTGCCAGTGCACAGGGGGGTGTAGGGCTATATGGCTACACCTTC. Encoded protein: CASAQGGVGLYGYTF.

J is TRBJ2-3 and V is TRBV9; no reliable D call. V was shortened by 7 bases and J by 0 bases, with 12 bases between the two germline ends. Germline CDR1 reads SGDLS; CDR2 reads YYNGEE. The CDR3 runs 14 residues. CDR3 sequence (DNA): TGTGCCAGCTCTTTAGCACCTAGCACAGATACGCAGTATTTT. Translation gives CASSLAPSTDTQYF.

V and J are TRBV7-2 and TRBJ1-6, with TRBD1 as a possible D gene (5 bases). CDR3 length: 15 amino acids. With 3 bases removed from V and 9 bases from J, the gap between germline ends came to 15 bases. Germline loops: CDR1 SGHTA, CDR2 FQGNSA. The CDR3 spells CASSFREGPVSPLHF. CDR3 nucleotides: TGTGCCAGCAGCTTCAGGGAGGGACCGGTTTCACCCCTCCACTTT.

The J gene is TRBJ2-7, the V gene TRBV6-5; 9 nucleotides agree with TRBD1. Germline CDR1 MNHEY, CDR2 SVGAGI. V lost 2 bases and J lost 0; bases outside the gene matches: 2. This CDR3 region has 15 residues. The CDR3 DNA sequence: TGTGCCAGCAGTTACGGGACAGGGCACTCCTACGAGCAGTACTTC. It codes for CASSYGTGHSYEQYF.

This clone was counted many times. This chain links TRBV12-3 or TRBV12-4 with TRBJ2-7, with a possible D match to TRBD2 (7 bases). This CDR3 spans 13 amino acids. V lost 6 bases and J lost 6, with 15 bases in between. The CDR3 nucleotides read TGTGCCAGCAGGAGGGGGGGAGGCGGCGAGCAGTACTTC. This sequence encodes CASRRGGGGEQYF.

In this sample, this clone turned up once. The CDR3 region has the DNA TGTGCCAGCACCGAGCAGCGGGAGGTTGAGCAGTTCTTC. Translated, it gives CASTEQREVEQFF. The J gene is TRBJ2-1, the V gene TRBV2, with TRBD2 identical over 9 bases. Trimming removed 7 bases from V and 9 bases from J; junction bases left unmatched: 7. This CDR3 has 13 amino acids. Germline assignment: CDR1 SNHLY and CDR2 FYNNEI.

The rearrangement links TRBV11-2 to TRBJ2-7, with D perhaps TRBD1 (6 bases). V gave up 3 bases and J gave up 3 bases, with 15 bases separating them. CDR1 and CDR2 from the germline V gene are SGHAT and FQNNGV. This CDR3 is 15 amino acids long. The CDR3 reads CASSLLPVGGYEQYF. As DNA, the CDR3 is TGTGCCAGCAGCTTGCTCCCGGTAGGGGGCTACGAGCAGTACTTC. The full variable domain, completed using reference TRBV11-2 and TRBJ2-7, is EAGVAQSPRYKIIEKRQSVAFWCNPISGHATLYWYQQILGQGPKLLIQFQNNGVVDDSQLPKDRFSAERLKGVDSTLKIQPAKLEDSAVYLCASSLLPVGGYEQYFGPGTRLTVT.

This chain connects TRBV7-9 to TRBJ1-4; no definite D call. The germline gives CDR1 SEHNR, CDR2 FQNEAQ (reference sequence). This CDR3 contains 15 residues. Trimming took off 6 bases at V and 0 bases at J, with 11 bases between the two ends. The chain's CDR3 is CASSRSSSTNEKLFF. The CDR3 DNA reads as TGTGCCAGCAGTCGGTCGAGCTCAACTAATGAAAAACTGTTTTTT. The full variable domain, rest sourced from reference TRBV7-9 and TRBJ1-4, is DTGVSQNPRHKITKRGQNVTFRCDPISEHNRLYWYRQTLGQGPEFLTYFQNEAQLEKSRLLSDRFSAERPKGSFSTLEIQRTEQGDSAMYLCASSRSSSTNEKLFFGSGTQLSVL.

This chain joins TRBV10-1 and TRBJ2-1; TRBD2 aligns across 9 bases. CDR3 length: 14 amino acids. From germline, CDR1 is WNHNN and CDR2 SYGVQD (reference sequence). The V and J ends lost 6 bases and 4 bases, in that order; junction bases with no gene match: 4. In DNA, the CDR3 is TGCGCCAGCAGCCCTAGCGGGACGTACAATGAGCAGTTCTTC. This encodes CASSPSGTYNEQFF.

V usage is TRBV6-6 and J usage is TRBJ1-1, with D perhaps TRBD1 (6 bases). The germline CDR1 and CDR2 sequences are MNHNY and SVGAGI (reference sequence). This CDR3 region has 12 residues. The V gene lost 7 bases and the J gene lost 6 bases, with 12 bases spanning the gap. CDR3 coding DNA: TGTGCCAGCAATAGGGGGGGGGCTGAAGCTTTCTTT. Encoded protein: CASNRGGAEAFF.

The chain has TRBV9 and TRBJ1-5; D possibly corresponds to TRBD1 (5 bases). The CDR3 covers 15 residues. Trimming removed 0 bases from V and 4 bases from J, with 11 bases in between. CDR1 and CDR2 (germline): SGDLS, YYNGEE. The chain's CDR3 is CASSVDPGPNQPQHF. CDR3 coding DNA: TGTGCCAGCAGCGTAGATCCAGGGCCAAATCAGCCCCAGCATTTT.

The CDR3, as DNA: TGTGCCAGCAGCTCCCGCAGGGGGCACACTGAAGCTTTCTTT. As protein: CASSSRRGHTEAFF. The chain employs TRBV11-2 and TRBJ1-1; 8 nucleotides line up with TRBD1. The J segment lost 3 bases and the V segment lost 4 bases, leaving 4 bases of the junction unmatched. CDR1 is SGHAT, CDR2 FQNNGV, per germline. This CDR3 is 14 amino acids long.

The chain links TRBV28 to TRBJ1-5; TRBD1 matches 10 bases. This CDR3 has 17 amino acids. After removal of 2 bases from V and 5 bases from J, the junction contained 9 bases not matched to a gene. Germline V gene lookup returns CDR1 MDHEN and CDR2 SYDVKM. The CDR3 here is CASSLTRQGAGHQPQHF. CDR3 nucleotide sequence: TGTGCCAGCAGTTTAACTCGACAGGGGGCTGGTCATCAGCCCCAGCATTTT. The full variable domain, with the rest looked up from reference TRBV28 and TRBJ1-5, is DVKVTQSSRYLVKRTGEKVFLECVQDMDHENMFWYRQDPGLGLRLIYFSYDVKMKEKGDIPEGYSVSREKKERFSLILESASTNQTSMYLCASSLTRQGAGHQPQHFGDGTRLSIL.

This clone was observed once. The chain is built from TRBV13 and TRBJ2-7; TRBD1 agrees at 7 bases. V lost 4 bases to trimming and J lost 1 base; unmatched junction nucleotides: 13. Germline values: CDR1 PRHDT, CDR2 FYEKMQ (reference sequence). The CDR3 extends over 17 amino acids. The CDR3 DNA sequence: TGTGCCAGCAGCTCTTTATACGCAAGACAGGGTTCCTACGAGCAGTACTTC. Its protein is CASSSLYARQGSYEQYF.

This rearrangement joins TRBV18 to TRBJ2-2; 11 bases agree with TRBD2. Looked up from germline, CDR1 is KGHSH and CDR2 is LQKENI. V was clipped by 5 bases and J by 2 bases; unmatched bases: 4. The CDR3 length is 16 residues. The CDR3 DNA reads TGTGCCAGCTCAGGGACTAGCGGTTTCAACACCGGGGAGCTGTTTTTT. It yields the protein CASSGTSGFNTGELFF.